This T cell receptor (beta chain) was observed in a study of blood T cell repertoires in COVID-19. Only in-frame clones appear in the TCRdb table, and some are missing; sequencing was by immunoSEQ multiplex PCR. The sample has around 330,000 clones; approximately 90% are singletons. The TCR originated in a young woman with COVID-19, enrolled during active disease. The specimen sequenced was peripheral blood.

The CDR3 coding sequence is TGTGCCAGCAGCTCCTCCGGGACTAATGAAAAACTGTTTTTT. It is translated as CASSSSGTNEKLFF. V usage is TRBV7-2 and J usage is TRBJ1-4; D not resolved. The CDR3 contains 14 residues. Germline loops: CDR1 SGHTA, CDR2 FQGNSA. V lost 4 bases to trimming and J lost 2 bases, with 8 bases between them.